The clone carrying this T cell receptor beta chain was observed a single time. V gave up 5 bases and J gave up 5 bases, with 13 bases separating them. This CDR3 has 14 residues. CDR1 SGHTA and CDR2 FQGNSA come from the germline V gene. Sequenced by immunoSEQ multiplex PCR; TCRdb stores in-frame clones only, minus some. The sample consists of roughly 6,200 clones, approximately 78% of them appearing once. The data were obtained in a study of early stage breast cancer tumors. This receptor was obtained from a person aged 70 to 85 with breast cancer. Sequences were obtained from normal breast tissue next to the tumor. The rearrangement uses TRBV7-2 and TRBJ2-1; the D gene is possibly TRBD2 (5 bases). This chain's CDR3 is CASSPRAGDNEQFF. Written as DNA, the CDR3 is TGTGCCAGCAGCCCGCGGGCCGGAGACAATGAGCAGTTCTTC.